Following are 20 T cell receptor beta chains from one sample sequenced in a study of blood T cell repertoires in COVID-19. Produced via immunoSEQ multiplex PCR; TCRdb's table is partial and in-frame only. This table has a few hundred thousand clones, 87% appearing once. The sequenced sample was PBMCs or T cells enriched from blood (not recorded which). Every receptor here comes from a woman aged 18-35 years who had recovered from COVID-19.

The chain carries TRBV28 and TRBJ1-4, with D possibly TRBD1 on 5 matching bases. In germline, CDR1 is MDHEN, CDR2 SYDVKM. V lost 7 bases, J lost 2 bases, and 11 bases lay in between. The CDR3 contains 14 residues. CDR3 nucleotide sequence: TGTGCCAGCACGGGAGGGGCGACTAATGAAAAACTGTTTTTT. It translates to CASTGGATNEKLFF.

The chain joins TRBV7-3 to TRBJ2-2; 10 nucleotides line up with TRBD2. This CDR3 comprises 15 residues. V lost 3 bases and J lost 4; bases outside the gene matches: 2. Per germline, CDR1 SGHTA and CDR2 FQGTGA. In DNA form, the CDR3 reads TGTGCCAGCAGCTTCGGGACTAGCGCCACCGGGGAGCTGTTTTTT. It is translated as CASSFGTSATGELFF.

The chain uses TRBV27 and TRBJ1-1, with a weak D call TRBD1 (5 bases). The ends were cut back, 6 bases at V and 1 base at J, with 9 bases in the middle. CDR3 size: 13 residues. In germline, CDR1 is MNHEY, CDR2 SMNVEV (reference sequence). The CDR3 nucleotides are TGTGCCAGCAGGGGGCTGTCGAACACTGAAGCTTTCTTT. It codes for CASRGLSNTEAFF.

The rearrangement joins TRBV7-9 to TRBJ1-2; perhaps TRBD1 as D (5 bases). Germline assignment: CDR1 SEHNR and CDR2 FQNEAQ (reference sequence). CDR3 length equals 13 residues. V lost 0 bases, J lost 6 bases, and 8 bases lay in between. CDR3 sequence (DNA): TGTGCCAGCAGCTTAGCCGGGGGGGATGGCTACACCTTC. Residues: CASSLAGGDGYTF. The whole variable domain, remainder taken from reference TRBV7-9 and TRBJ1-2, is DTGVSQNPRHKITKRGQNVTFRCDPISEHNRLYWYRQTLGQGPEFLTYFQNEAQLEKSRLLSDRFSAERPKGSFSTLEIQRTEQGDSAMYLCASSLAGGDGYTFGSGTRLTVV.

The chain has TRBV7-3 and TRBJ2-2; TRBD2 aligns across 8 bases. The CDR3 is 16 residues long. Germline V gene sequence: CDR1 SGHTA, CDR2 FQGTGA. V dropped 1 base and J dropped 4; count of bases not matched to a gene: 5. The CDR3 protein is CASSLNAGGVTGELFF. The CDR3 DNA reads as TGTGCCAGCAGCTTAAACGCGGGAGGCGTCACCGGGGAGCTGTTTTTT.

The chain joins TRBV5-1 to TRBJ2-5, with D hard to call. The V gene lost 0 bases and the J gene lost 4 bases, with 4 bases spanning the gap. CDR3 length: 12 amino acids. CDR1 SGHRS and CDR2 YFSETQ come from the germline V gene. Here the CDR3 reads CASSLGRETQYF. The CDR3 DNA is TGCGCCAGCAGCTTGGGGAGAGAGACCCAGTACTTC.

The chain combines TRBV19 with TRBJ2-1, with D tentatively TRBD1 (6 bases). This CDR3 comprises 17 residues. The germline CDR1 and CDR2 sequences are LNHDA and SQIVND (reference sequence). Trimming removed 4 bases at V and 0 bases at J, with 16 bases between. CDR3 DNA: TGTGCCAGTAGTAGAGCCGGGACACTGGCCTCCTACAATGAGCAGTTCTTC. This translates into CASSRAGTLASYNEQFF.

The chain carries TRBV19 and TRBJ1-4, with D unresolved. The germline V gene has CDR1 LNHDA and CDR2 SQIVND (reference sequence). The CDR3 consists of 15 residues. V gave up 3 bases and J gave up 0 bases, with 8 bases separating them. The CDR3 reads CASSMMAATNEKLFF. DNA for the CDR3: TGTGCCAGTAGTATGATGGCTGCAACTAATGAAAAACTGTTTTTT. Looking up the rest from reference TRBV19 and TRBJ1-4 gives the full variable domain: DGGITQSPKYLFRKEGQNVTLSCEQNLNHDAMYWYRQDPGQGLRLIYYSQIVNDFQKGDIAEGYSVSREKKESFPLTVTSAQKNPTAFYLCASSMMAATNEKLFFGSGTQLSVL.

This chain connects TRBV11-3 to TRBJ2-1, with D unclear. Trimming took 5 bases from V and 9 from J, leaving 14 bases between them. The CDR3 loop spans 13 amino acids. Germline V gives CDR1 SGHNT, CDR2 YENEEA. CDR3: CASSPLFGVEQFF. In DNA form, the CDR3 reads TGTGCCAGCAGCCCACTCTTTGGAGTTGAGCAGTTCTTC.

V usage is TRBV19 and J usage is TRBJ1-2; 7 positions match TRBD1. The CDR3 runs 15 residues. With 4 bases clipped from V and 6 bases from J, the junction kept 11 bases outside the gene matches. The germline CDR1 and CDR2 sequences are LNHDA and SQIVND (reference sequence). CDR3 DNA: TGTGCCAGTAGTACGTCAGGGGGTTTTGGGAATGGCTACACCTTC. This translates into CASSTSGGFGNGYTF.

This clone was seen once. The chain combines TRBV6-1 with TRBJ2-3; the match to TRBD2 covers 8 bases. The CDR3 consists of 19 residues. V was pared by 4 bases and J by 0 bases, with 15 bases of the junction left unmatched. In germline, CDR1 is MNHNS, CDR2 SASEGT. CDR3 bases: TGTGCCAGCAGTGCAAGTTCCTTAATAGGACTAGCAAGCACAGATACGCAGTATTTT. Translated: CASSASSLIGLASTDTQYF.

The V and J genes are TRBV18 and TRBJ1-6; the D is unclear. The CDR3 consists of 15 residues. Trimming stripped 4 bases from V and 7 bases from J, with 14 bases between. Germline CDR1 KGHSH, CDR2 LQKENI. CDR3 nucleotides: TGTGCCAGCTCACTCTCACACACGGAGAATTCACCCCTCCACTTT. Amino acids: CASSLSHTENSPLHF.

This chain joins TRBV29-1 and TRBJ2-7, with 7 bases identical to TRBD1. The J segment lost 0 bases and the V segment lost 5 bases, leaving 7 bases of the junction unmatched. The germline CDR1 and CDR2 sequences are SQVTM and ANQGSEA. The CDR3 is 14 amino acids. Written as DNA, the CDR3 is TGCAGCGTTTTCCGGGACAGTTCCTCCTACGAGCAGTACTTC. Translated, it gives CSVFRDSSSYEQYF.

The rearrangement uses TRBV6-5 and TRBJ2-3; the match to TRBD2 covers 8 bases. This CDR3 has 15 residues. Germline V gives CDR1 MNHEY, CDR2 SVGAGI. V lost 0 bases and J lost 2; bases outside the gene matches: 1. The CDR3 loop reads CASSYSAGATDTQYF. Here the CDR3 DNA reads TGTGCCAGCAGTTACTCAGCGGGGGCCACAGATACGCAGTATTTT.

V is TRBV27 and J is TRBJ1-1, with 9 nucleotides matching TRBD1. The CDR3 contains 15 residues. Germline V gene data show CDR1 as MNHEY and CDR2 as SMNVEV (reference sequence). The V gene end was trimmed by 5 bases and the J gene end by 0 bases; junction bases not matched to a gene: 4. As DNA, the CDR3 is TGTGCCAGCAGTCACAGGGGGCGAGTGAACACTGAAGCTTTCTTT. This codes for CASSHRGRVNTEAFF.

The rearrangement links TRBV5-1 to TRBJ1-6; a weak D match, TRBD1 (6 bases). V was cut by 4 bases and J by 7 bases, with 21 bases left in between. This CDR3 region has 17 residues. The germline gives CDR1 SGHRS, CDR2 YFSETQ. The CDR3 nucleotides are TGCGCCAGCAGCAACCGGGACACCAAGTTTTTCAATTCACCCCTCCACTTT. Translating gives CASSNRDTKFFNSPLHF.

The V and J genes are TRBV7-6 and TRBJ2-3; D perhaps matches TRBD2 (6 bases). The length of the CDR3 is 16 residues. Trimming stripped 1 base from V and 3 bases from J, with 14 bases between. Germline-derived CDR1 and CDR2 are SGHVS and FNYEAQ. In DNA, the CDR3 is TGTGCCAGCAGCTTAGGTAGACTAGTGGGAACAGATACGCAGTATTTT. It encodes CASSLGRLVGTDTQYF. Full variable domain (rest looked up from reference TRBV7-6 and TRBJ2-3): GAGVSQSPRYKVTKRGQDVALRCDPISGHVSLYWYRQALGQGPEFLTYFNYEAQQDKSGLPNDRFSAERPEGSISTLTIQRTEQRDSAMYRCASSLGRLVGTDTQYFGPGTRLTVL.

In its sample, this clone was seen once. The chain links TRBV6-6 to TRBJ1-1, with D possibly TRBD1 on 5 matching bases. The CDR3 contains 14 residues. V was shortened by 2 bases and J by 3 bases, with 10 bases between the two germline ends. Germline V CDR1 and CDR2: MNHNY, SVGAGI (reference sequence). CDR3 nucleotides: TGTGCCAGCAGTTACGGGGACTGGGACACTGAAGCTTTCTTT. This sequence encodes CASSYGDWDTEAFF.

This rearrangement joins TRBV2 to TRBJ1-1; TRBD1 might be the D (5 bases). Germline CDR1 is SNHLY and CDR2 is FYNNEI. Trimming shortened V by 8 bases and J by 0 bases, and 10 bases separated the two germline ends. The CDR3 contains 13 residues. The CDR3 loop reads CASGGDLNTEAFF. DNA of the CDR3: TGTGCCAGCGGGGGGGACCTGAACACTGAAGCTTTCTTT.

The J gene is TRBJ2-3, the V gene TRBV2; 7 bases align to TRBD1. Germline CDR1 SNHLY, CDR2 FYNNEI. With V trimmed by 7 bases and J by 5 bases, 9 bases remained unmatched. This CDR3 region has 14 residues. As DNA, the CDR3 is TGTGCCAGCACCACCGGGACAGCCAGAGATACGCAGTATTTT. Translation gives CASTTGTARDTQYF. Complete variable domain (other parts from reference TRBV2 and TRBJ2-3): EPEVTQTPSHQVTQMGQEVILRCVPISNHLYFYWYRQILGQKVEFLVSFYNNEISEKSEIFDDQFSVERPDGSNFTLKIRSTKLEDSAMYFCASTTGTARDTQYFGPGTRLTVL.